This T cell receptor beta chain was sequenced for a study of T cell responses to AZD1222 COVID-19 vaccine. Details on this clone: Its target is not known.

Data came from immunoSEQ multiplex PCR; TCRdb stores just in-frame clones and leaves some out. The table shows around 130,000 clones, with about 94% occurring only once. Broader study findings: Variant regions that are unmutated are reportedly the target of nearly half of spike-specific TCRs. Clonal diversity may have been underestimated, and the donors were mostly white British, with more females than males. Spike-wide coverage was observed for vaccine-associated CD4 TCRs, with dominant responses at 160-218 and 743-854.

The V gene's germline CDR1 is LNHDA and CDR2 SQIVND (reference sequence). This CDR3 region has 15 residues. V lost 4 bases, J lost 3 bases, and 12 bases lay in between. Material: peripheral blood, obtained on day 0 of AZD1222 vaccination. This TCR came from an adult in good health. The rearrangement links TRBV19 to TRBJ1-4; TRBD1 might be the D (6 bases). The CDR3: CASSSPWTANEKLFF. The CDR3 DNA reads TGTGCCAGTAGTAGTCCCTGGACAGCTAATGAAAAACTGTTTTTT.